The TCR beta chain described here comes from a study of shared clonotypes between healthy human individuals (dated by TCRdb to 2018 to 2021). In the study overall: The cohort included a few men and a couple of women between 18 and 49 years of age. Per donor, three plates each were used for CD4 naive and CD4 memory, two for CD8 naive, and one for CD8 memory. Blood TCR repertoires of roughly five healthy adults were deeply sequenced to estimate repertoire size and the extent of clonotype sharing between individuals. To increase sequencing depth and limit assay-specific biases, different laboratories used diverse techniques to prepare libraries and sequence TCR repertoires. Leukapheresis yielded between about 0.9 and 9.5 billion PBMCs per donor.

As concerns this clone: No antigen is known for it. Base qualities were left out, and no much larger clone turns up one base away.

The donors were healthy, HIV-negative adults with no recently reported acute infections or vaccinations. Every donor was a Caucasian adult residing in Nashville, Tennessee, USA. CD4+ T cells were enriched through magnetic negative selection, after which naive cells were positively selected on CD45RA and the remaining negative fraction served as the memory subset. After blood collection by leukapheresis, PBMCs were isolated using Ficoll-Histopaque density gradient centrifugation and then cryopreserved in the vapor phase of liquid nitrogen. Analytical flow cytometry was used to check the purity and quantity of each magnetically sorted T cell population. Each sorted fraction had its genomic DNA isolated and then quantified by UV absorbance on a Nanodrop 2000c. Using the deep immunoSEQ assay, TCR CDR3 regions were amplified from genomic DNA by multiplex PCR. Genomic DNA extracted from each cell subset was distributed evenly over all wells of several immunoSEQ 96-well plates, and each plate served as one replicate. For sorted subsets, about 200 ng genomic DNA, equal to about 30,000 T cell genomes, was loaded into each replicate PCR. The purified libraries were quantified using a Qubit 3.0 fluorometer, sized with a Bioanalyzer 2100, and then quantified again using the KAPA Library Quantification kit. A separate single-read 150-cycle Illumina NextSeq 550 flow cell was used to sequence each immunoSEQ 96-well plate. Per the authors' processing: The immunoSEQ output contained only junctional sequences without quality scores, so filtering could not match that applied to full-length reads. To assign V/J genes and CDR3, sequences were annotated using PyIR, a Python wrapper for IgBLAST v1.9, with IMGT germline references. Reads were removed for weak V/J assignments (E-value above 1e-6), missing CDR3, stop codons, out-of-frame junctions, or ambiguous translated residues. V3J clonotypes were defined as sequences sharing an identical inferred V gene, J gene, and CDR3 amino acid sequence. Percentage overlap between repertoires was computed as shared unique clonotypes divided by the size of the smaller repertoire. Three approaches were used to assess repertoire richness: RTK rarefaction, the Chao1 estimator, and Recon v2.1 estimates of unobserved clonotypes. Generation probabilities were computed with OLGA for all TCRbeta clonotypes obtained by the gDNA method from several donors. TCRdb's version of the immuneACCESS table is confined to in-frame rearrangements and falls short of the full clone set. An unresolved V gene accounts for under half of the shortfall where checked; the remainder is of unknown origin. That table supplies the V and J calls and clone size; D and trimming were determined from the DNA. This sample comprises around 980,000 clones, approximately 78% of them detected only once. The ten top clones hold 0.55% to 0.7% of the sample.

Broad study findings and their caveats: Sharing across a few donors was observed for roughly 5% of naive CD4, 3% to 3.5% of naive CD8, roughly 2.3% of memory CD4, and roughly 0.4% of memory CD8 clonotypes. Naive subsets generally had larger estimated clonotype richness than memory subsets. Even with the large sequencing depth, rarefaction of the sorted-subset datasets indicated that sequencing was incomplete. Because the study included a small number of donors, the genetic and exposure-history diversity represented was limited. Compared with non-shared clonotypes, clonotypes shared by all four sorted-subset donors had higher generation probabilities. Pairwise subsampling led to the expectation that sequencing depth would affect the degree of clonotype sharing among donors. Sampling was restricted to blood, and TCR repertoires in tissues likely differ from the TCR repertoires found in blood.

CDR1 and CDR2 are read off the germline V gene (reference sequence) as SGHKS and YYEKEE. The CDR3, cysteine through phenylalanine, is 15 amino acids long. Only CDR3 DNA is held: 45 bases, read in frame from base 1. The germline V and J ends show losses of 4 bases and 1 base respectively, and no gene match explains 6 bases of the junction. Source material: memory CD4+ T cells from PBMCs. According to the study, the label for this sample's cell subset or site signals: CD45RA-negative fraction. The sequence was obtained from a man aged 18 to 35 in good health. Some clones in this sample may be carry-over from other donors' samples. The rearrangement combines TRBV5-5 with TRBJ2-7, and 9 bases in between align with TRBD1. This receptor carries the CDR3 CASSRMGTGSYEQYF. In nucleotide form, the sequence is TGTGCCAGCAGCCGAATGGGGACAGGGTCCTACGAGCAGTACTTC.